The T cell receptor beta chain described here comes from a study of blood T cell repertoires in COVID-19. Background on the study: PBMCs, B-cell-depleted T cells, or T cells provided the cDNA or gDNA that made up the material.

CDR3 size: 17 residues. With V trimmed by 1 base and J by 7 bases, 10 bases remained unmatched. CDR1 is KGHSH, CDR2 LQKENI, per germline. The method was immunoSEQ multiplex PCR; TCRdb's version includes in-frame clones alone and lacks a portion of them. The sample holds 250,000 to 350,000 clones, around 90% seen once. The TCR sequence derives from a woman aged 40 to 50 who had recovered from COVID-19. The sample consisted of peripheral blood. The chain carries TRBV18 and TRBJ2-2, with 9 bases matching TRBD1. Here the CDR3 reads CASSPLTGGSRDGELFF. In nucleotides, the CDR3 is TGTGCCAGCTCACCACTTACAGGGGGCTCCAGAGACGGGGAGCTGTTTTTT.